One and the same sample provided the 6 T cell receptor beta chains below, sequenced in a study of cytomegalovirus exposure and HLA in healthy donors. Researchers ran the PCR with 60 Vbeta and 13 Jbeta primers. Only in-frame clones appear in the TCRdb table, and some are missing; sequencing was by immunoSEQ multiplex PCR. In the table there are 180,000 or so clones, around 80% of which are singletons. The sample comprised PBMCs. All receptors derive from a woman aged 45-65 years in good health and CMV-seropositive.

The chain joins TRBV2 to TRBJ1-6; D is ambiguous. The CDR3 covers 15 residues. Germline V gives CDR1 SNHLY, CDR2 FYNNEI. Trimming took 6 bases from V and 6 from J, leaving 15 bases between them. CDR3 sequence reads: CASRVVVGSNSPLHF. Here the CDR3 DNA reads TGTGCCAGCAGGGTCGTTGTGGGGAGTAATTCACCCCTCCACTTT.

This chain joins TRBV5-5 and TRBJ2-7; D ambiguous. The CDR3 spans 16 residues. V shed 0 bases and J shed 0 bases, with 13 bases lying between them. CDR1 and CDR2 (germline): SGHKS, YYEKEE (reference sequence). The CDR3 loop reads CASSLVFGSYSYEQYF. The CDR3 nucleotides are TGTGCCAGCAGCTTGGTATTCGGTTCCTACTCCTACGAGCAGTACTTC. The full variable domain, in which reference TRBV5-5 and TRBJ2-7 provide the parts outside the CDR3, is DAGVTQSPTHLIKTRGQQVTLRCSPISGHKSVSWYQQVLGQGPQFIFQYYEKEERGRGNFPDRFSARQFPNYSSELNVNALLLGDSALYLCASSLVFGSYSYEQYFGPGTRLTVT.

This chain joins TRBV7-2 and TRBJ1-1, with a tentative D call TRBD1 (5 bases). The CDR3 extends over 16 amino acids. The V end lost 2 bases, the J end lost 1 base, and 14 bases lay between the germline ends. CDR1 is SGHTA and CDR2 is FQGNSA in the germline V gene. The CDR3 loop is CASSLRGGRGNTEAFF. The CDR3 nucleotides are TGTGCCAGCAGCTTAAGGGGAGGGAGGGGGAACACTGAAGCTTTCTTT. Full variable domain (remainder filled in from reference TRBV7-2 and TRBJ1-1): GAGVSQSPSNKVTEKGKDVELRCDPISGHTALYWYRQSLGQGLEFLIYFQGNSAPDKSGLPSDRFSAERTGGSVSTLTIQRTQQEDSAVYLCASSLRGGRGNTEAFFGQGTRLTVV.

V is TRBV5-1 and J is TRBJ1-2; 10 nucleotides line up with TRBD1. The CDR3 spans 14 residues. Germline-derived CDR1 and CDR2 are SGHRS and YFSETQ. The J segment lost 6 bases and the V segment lost 3 bases, leaving 5 bases of the junction unmatched. The CDR3 DNA follows: TGCGCCAGCAGCTACGACAGGGGGCGAGATGGCTACACCTTC. This codes for CASSYDRGRDGYTF.

The rearrangement links TRBV4-1 to TRBJ2-5; D is unclear. This CDR3 is 13 amino acids long. Germline V gives CDR1 MGHRA, CDR2 YSYEKL. The V gene lost 1 base and the J gene lost 4 bases, with 7 bases spanning the gap. The CDR3 bases are TGCGCCAGCAGCCAAGTTCTCCGAGAGACCCAGTACTTC. It translates to CASSQVLRETQYF.

The chain employs TRBV21-1 and TRBJ2-5; the table gives TRBD1 as D, unverified against the DNA. TRBV21-1 is assigned pseudogene status. This CDR3 has 17 amino acids. CDR3 nucleotides: TGTGCCAGCAGCAAAGACTGGGGCAGGGCACCCCAAGAGACCCAGTACTTC. Amino acids: CASSKDWGRAPQETQYF.